A single sample is the source of the 21 T cell receptor beta chains below, sequenced in a study of blood T cell repertoires in COVID-19. Repertoires were generated with immunoSEQ multiplex PCR, while TCRdb's copy carries only in-frame clones and drops some. This sample has a few hundred thousand clones, with around 90% found just once. The sample was PBMCs or T cells enriched from blood (not recorded which). These receptors all stem from a woman younger than 35 who had recovered from COVID-19.

The J gene is TRBJ1-6, the V gene TRBV5-1; D gene uncertain. The CDR3 runs 15 residues. CDR1 SGHRS and CDR2 YFSETQ come from the germline V gene. The V and J ends lost 0 bases and 8 bases respectively, with 12 bases between them. The CDR3 spells CASSLVAWTDSPLHF. The CDR3 nucleotides are TGCGCCAGCAGCTTGGTGGCGTGGACTGATTCACCCCTCCACTTT.

The chain combines TRBV7-2 with TRBJ2-3; 10 bases map to TRBD1. J gave up 4 bases and V 3 bases, and 4 bases lay outside the gene matches. The CDR3 sequence is 15 residues long. Looked up from germline, CDR1 is SGHTA and CDR2 is FQGNSA. The CDR3 sequence: CASSLVTGGADTQYF. CDR3 bases: TGTGCCAGCAGCTTGGTGACAGGGGGCGCAGATACGCAGTATTTT. Based on the CDR3 plus reference TRBV7-2 and TRBJ2-3, the full variable domain is GAGVSQSPSNKVTEKGKDVELRCDPISGHTALYWYRQSLGQGLEFLIYFQGNSAPDKSGLPSDRFSAERTGGSVSTLTIQRTQQEDSAVYLCASSLVTGGADTQYFGPGTRLTVL.

The chain carries TRBV28 and TRBJ2-3; a possible D gene is TRBD2 (5 bases). Germline V CDR1 and CDR2: MDHEN, SYDVKM. This CDR3 spans 15 amino acids. V lost 6 bases and J 6 bases, leaving 19 bases between the germline ends. The CDR3 region has the DNA TGTGCCAGCAGACTAGGGCAAACCCCATCGGATACGCAGTATTTT. Amino acid sequence: CASRLGQTPSDTQYF.

Concerning this clone itself: The junction shows a germline mismatch at one end, possibly a read error. V gene TRBV7-7 combines with J gene TRBJ2-7; 10 positions agree with TRBD2. CDR3 length: 15 residues. CDR1 is SSHAT, CDR2 FNYEAQ, per germline (reference sequence). In nucleotides, the CDR3 is TGTGCTAGCAGCGAAGGACTAGCGGACTCCTACGAGCAGTACTTC. It specifies CASSEGLADSYEQYF. Filled out from reference TRBV7-7 and TRBJ2-7, the complete variable domain reads GAGVSQSPRYKVTKRGQDVTLRCDPISSHATLYWYQQALGQGPEFLTYFNYEAQPDKSGLPSDRFSAERPEGSISTLTIQRTEQRDSAMYRCASSEGLADSYEQYFGPGTRLTVT.

This chain links TRBV18 with TRBJ2-2; TRBD1 aligns across 7 bases. This CDR3 has 14 amino acids. The J segment lost 1 base and the V segment lost 6 bases, leaving 2 bases of the junction unmatched. Germline-derived CDR1 and CDR2 are KGHSH and LQKENI. Here the CDR3 DNA reads TGTGCCAGCTCCCAGGGGGAGAACACCGGGGAGCTGTTTTTT. Translated: CASSQGENTGELFF.

The V and J genes are TRBV4-2 and TRBJ2-3; 7 bases match TRBD2. V lost 0 bases and J lost 5; bases outside the gene matches: 2. The germline CDR1 and CDR2 sequences are LGHNA and YNFKEQ. CDR3 length equals 14 residues. The CDR3 region has the DNA TGTGCCAGCAGCCAAGAACTAGCGCAAGATACGCAGTATTTT. It translates to CASSQELAQDTQYF.

The chain uses TRBV5-1 and TRBJ2-3; TRBD2 aligns across 7 bases. The CDR3 covers 16 residues. Germline lookup yields CDR1 SGHRS and CDR2 YFSETQ. The ends lost 4 bases at V and 2 bases at J; junction bases unmatched: 10. This CDR3 reads CASSPSFAGVTDTQYF. CDR3 nucleotide sequence: TGCGCCAGCAGCCCTAGTTTTGCGGGGGTCACAGATACGCAGTATTTT.

The genes are TRBV6-5 and TRBJ1-1; 7 nucleotides match TRBD1. Germline CDR1 and CDR2: MNHEY and SVGAGI. This CDR3 contains 14 residues. Trimming at V came to 6 bases and at J to 3 bases, leaving 7 bases not matched to a gene. This CDR3 is CASRRGQAHTEAFF. In DNA, the CDR3 is TGTGCCAGCAGGAGAGGACAGGCCCACACTGAAGCTTTCTTT.

The chain joins TRBV29-1 to TRBJ2-1, with 8 bases matching TRBD1. This CDR3 region has 14 residues. Germline loops: CDR1 SQVTM, CDR2 ANQGSEA. Unmatched junction bases numbered 3, after V lost 5 bases and J lost 0 bases. The CDR3 DNA is TGCAGCGTTAGGACAGGGAGCTCCTACAATGAGCAGTTCTTC. Its protein is CSVRTGSSYNEQFF.

In DNA form, the CDR3 reads TGTGCCAGCAGCAAAGGACTTGGCGGTAGCGGGGGGGCAGGTGAGCAGTTCTTC. It yields the protein CASSKGLGGSGGAGEQFF. The chain carries TRBV21-1 and TRBJ2-1; TRBD2, the table's D call, lacks a check against the DNA. TRBV21-1 is noted as a pseudogene. The CDR3 is 18 amino acids.

This clone was counted a few times. J is TRBJ1-2 and V is TRBV4-1; D might be TRBD1 (5 bases). Looked up from germline, CDR1 is MGHRA and CDR2 is YSYEKL. The V and J ends lost 4 bases and 0 bases respectively, with 12 bases between them. This CDR3 has 15 residues. The CDR3 is CASSPREGTNYGYTF. CDR3 DNA sequence: TGCGCCAGCAGCCCCAGGGAGGGGACTAACTATGGCTACACCTTC.

The chain carries TRBV5-5 and TRBJ2-7; TRBD1 matches at 8 bases. Germline V gene sequence: CDR1 SGHKS, CDR2 YYEKEE (reference sequence). J gave up 3 bases and V 3 bases, and 2 bases lay outside the gene matches. CDR3 size: 13 residues. The CDR3 protein is CASSYDRGYEQYF. CDR3 DNA: TGTGCCAGCAGCTATGACAGGGGCTACGAGCAGTACTTC.

The chain carries TRBV30 and TRBJ1-5; TRBD1 matches 10 bases. CDR1 and CDR2 from the germline V gene are GTSNPN and SVGIG (reference sequence). The CDR3 totals 15 residues. V dropped 3 bases and J dropped 6; count of bases not matched to a gene: 8. CDR3 DNA sequence: TGTGCCTGGAGCGGACAGGGGGTGTGGAGTCAGCCCCAGCATTTT. This encodes CAWSGQGVWSQPQHF. The full variable domain, in which reference TRBV30 and TRBJ1-5 provide the parts outside the CDR3, is SQTIHQWPATLVQPVGSPLSLECTVEGTSNPNLYWYRQAAGRGLQLLFYSVGIGQISSEVPQNLSASRPQDRQFILSSKKLLLSDSGFYLCAWSGQGVWSQPQHFGDGTRLSIL.

The gene calls are TRBV9 and TRBJ1-1, with D tentatively TRBD1 (5 bases). Trimming stripped 5 bases from V and 5 bases from J, with 28 bases between. The CDR3 is 18 residues long. The germline V gene encodes CDR1 SGDLS and CDR2 YYNGEE. CDR3: CASRRTPAVGGDRTEAFF. The CDR3, as DNA: TGTGCCAGCAGGCGTACGCCGGCAGTGGGAGGGGATCGGACTGAAGCTTTCTTT.

A word on this clone: The identical CDR3 is also encoded by other nucleotide sequences in the sample. V and J are TRBV27 and TRBJ1-5; D is undetermined. Trimming left V 3 bases short and J 7 bases short, with 10 bases between. CDR3 size: 13 residues. The germline gives CDR1 MNHEY, CDR2 SMNVEV (reference sequence). The CDR3 region has the DNA TGTGCCAGCAGTTTGAGCGAGGGCCAGCCCCAGCATTTT. Its protein is CASSLSEGQPQHF.

The chain has TRBV2 and TRBJ1-4; 9 bases map to TRBD1. The germline gives CDR1 SNHLY, CDR2 FYNNEI. This CDR3 is built from 16 residues. With V trimmed by 4 bases and J by 7 bases, 10 bases remained unmatched. This CDR3 is CASSGSRDRAIEKLFF. In DNA form, the CDR3 reads TGTGCCAGCAGTGGTAGCCGGGACAGGGCGATTGAAAAACTGTTTTTT.

The chain carries TRBV7-3 and TRBJ2-3; 14 bases match TRBD2. The V gene end was trimmed by 4 bases and the J gene end by 2 bases; junction bases not matched to a gene: 5. CDR3 length: 17 amino acids. The germline V gene encodes CDR1 SGHTA and CDR2 FQGTGA. The CDR3 region is CASSSWTSGGNTDTQYF. The CDR3, as DNA: TGTGCCAGCAGCTCGTGGACTAGCGGGGGGAACACAGATACGCAGTATTTT. Combining the CDR3 with reference TRBV7-3 and TRBJ2-3 gives the whole variable domain GAGVSQTPSNKVTEKGKYVELRCDPISGHTALYWYRQSLGQGPEFLIYFQGTGAADDSGLPNDRFFAVRPEGSVSTLKIQRTERGDSAVYLCASSSWTSGGNTDTQYFGPGTRLTVL.

This clone was counted once. The chain has TRBV9 and TRBJ1-3; 11 positions match TRBD1. There are 18 residues in the CDR3. With V trimmed by 0 bases and J by 0 bases, 5 bases remained unmatched. Germline CDR1 is SGDLS and CDR2 is YYNGEE. In DNA, the CDR3 is TGTGCCAGCAGCGTAGGGGACAGGGGGTCTTTCTCTGGAAACACCATATATTTT. Its protein product is CASSVGDRGSFSGNTIYF.

This clone was observed a few times. This chain links TRBV2 with TRBJ2-7; D gene ambiguous. Germline V CDR1 and CDR2: SNHLY, FYNNEI. Trimming took off 10 bases at V and 3 bases at J, with 13 bases between the two ends. There are 12 residues in the CDR3. The CDR3 sequence is CATRADFYEQYF. CDR3 bases: TGTGCCACTAGAGCAGACTTCTACGAGCAGTACTTC. Using reference TRBV2 and TRBJ2-7 for the parts outside the CDR3, the full variable domain is EPEVTQTPSHQVTQMGQEVILRCVPISNHLYFYWYRQILGQKVEFLVSFYNNEISEKSEIFDDQFSVERPDGSNFTLKIRSTKLEDSAMYFCATRADFYEQYFGPGTRLTVT.

This chain connects TRBV18 to TRBJ2-7; TRBD2 might be the D (5 bases). V gave up 2 bases and J gave up 2 bases, with 10 bases separating them. Germline CDR1 and CDR2: KGHSH and LQKENI. The CDR3 runs 14 residues. CDR3 coding DNA: TGTGCCAGCTCACCAGCGGCGGGTACCTACGAGCAGTACTTC. This codes for CASSPAAGTYEQYF. Based on the CDR3 plus reference TRBV18 and TRBJ2-7, the full variable domain is NAGVMQNPRHLVRRRGQEARLRCSPMKGHSHVYWYRQLPEEGLKFMVYLQKENIIDESGMPKERFSAEFPKEGPSILRIQQVVRGDSAAYFCASSPAAGTYEQYFGPGTRLTVT.

CDR3 sequence: CASSLKMEEDEKLFF. The CDR3 DNA reads TGTGCCAGCAGCTTAAAAATGGAGGAGGATGAAAAACTGTTTTTT. The chain couples TRBV7-9 to TRBJ1-4; D unresolved. Deletions cut 2 bases from V and 6 bases from J, with 13 bases between. CDR3 length: 15 amino acids. Germline V gives CDR1 SEHNR, CDR2 FQNEAQ (reference sequence).